This T cell receptor (beta chain) was documented in a study of blood T cell repertoires in COVID-19. Background on the study: From T cells, B-cell-depleted T cells, or PBMCs came the material, which was cDNA or gDNA.

Measured with immunoSEQ multiplex PCR; TCRdb has only the in-frame clones, and not every one. The sample includes fewer than 250,000 clones, 80% to 90% of them seen just once. This CDR3 spans 16 amino acids. The V gene lost 4 bases and the J gene lost 3 bases, with 16 bases spanning the gap. Germline lookup yields CDR1 LNHDA and CDR2 SQIVND (reference sequence). The material sequenced was PBMCs or T cells enriched from blood (not recorded which). This chain links TRBV19 with TRBJ1-5; weak D call: TRBD1 (5 bases). This sequence originates from a woman aged 25-40 years with acute COVID-19. The chain's CDR3 is CASSTLWGGVNQPQHF. The DNA for the CDR3 is TGTGCCAGTAGTACTTTATGGGGGGGGGTCAATCAGCCCCAGCATTTT.